This is a list of T cell receptor beta chains from one sample in a study of control samples from healthy donors and cancer patients. Assay: immunoSEQ multiplex PCR; the TCRdb copy retains only in-frame clones and omits some. Of about 160,000 clones in the sample, about 94% were seen once. Sequencing was carried out using blood. Receptor source: an older woman in good health. Each CDR3 is given with its conserved first and last residue. The D gene is left open where the match is weak. Size values are once, few and many counts, or a class for expanded clones, and some rows have none.

v_call: TRBV12-3/TRBV12-4
d_call: .
j_call: TRBJ1-5
clone_size: .
cdr3_nt: TGTGCCAGCAGTCCCGACCAGGTCCTTCCCCAGCATTTT
cdr3_aa: CASSPDQVLPQHF

v_call: TRBV6-2/TRBV6-3
d_call: .
j_call: TRBJ1-6
clone_size: .
cdr3_nt: TGTGCCAGCAGCACGAGGGGCAGACTTTTTCCCCTCCACTTT
cdr3_aa: CASSTRGRLFPLHF

v_call: TRBV2
d_call: TRBD2
j_call: TRBJ2-5
clone_size: .
cdr3_nt: TGTGCCAGCAGTGAATCTGGGGCTAGCGGACTCCAAGAGACCCAGTACTTC
cdr3_aa: CASSESGASGLQETQYF

v_call: TRBV5-1
d_call: .
j_call: TRBJ2-3
clone_size: .
cdr3_nt: TGCGCCAGCAGCCCCATGTTCCAGGGCGGGCGCACAGATACGCAGTATTTT
cdr3_aa: CASSPMFQGGRTDTQYF

v_call: TRBV5-8
d_call: TRBD1
j_call: TRBJ1-2
clone_size: .
cdr3_nt: TGTGCCAGCAGCAGAAGACAGGGGGCTAACTATGGCTACACCTTC
cdr3_aa: CASSRRQGANYGYTF

v_call: TRBV25-1
d_call: TRBD1
j_call: TRBJ1-2
clone_size: .
cdr3_nt: TGTGCCAGCAGTGAATATCAGGGACAGGGAGACTATGGCTACACCTTC
cdr3_aa: CASSEYQGQGDYGYTF

v_call: TRBV3-1/TRBV3-2
d_call: .
j_call: TRBJ2-7
clone_size: once
cdr3_nt: TGTGCCAGCAGCCAAGTTCCGGACGCCTATTACGAGCAGTACTTC
cdr3_aa: CASSQVPDAYYEQYF

v_call: TRBV10-2
d_call: .
j_call: TRBJ2-1
clone_size: .
cdr3_nt: TGCGCCAGCAGTGTGTGGGCCGGGACGAATGAGCAGTTCTTC
cdr3_aa: CASSVWAGTNEQFF

v_call: TRBV12-5
d_call: TRBD2
j_call: TRBJ2-1
clone_size: .
cdr3_nt: TGTGCTAGTGCCCCGACTAGCGGTGCGTACAATGAGCAGTTCTTC
cdr3_aa: CASAPTSGAYNEQFF

v_call: TRBV29-1
d_call: .
j_call: TRBJ2-1
clone_size: .
cdr3_nt: TGCAGCGTTGATGGGGGTAGCGTATGGGAGCAGTTCTTC
cdr3_aa: CSVDGGSVWEQFF

v_call: TRBV7-9
d_call: .
j_call: TRBJ2-3
clone_size: .
cdr3_nt: TGTGCCAGCAGCAGACCGGGACCCGACACAGATACGCAGTATTTT
cdr3_aa: CASSRPGPDTDTQYF

v_call: TRBV19
d_call: .
j_call: TRBJ1-4
clone_size: .
cdr3_nt: TGTGCCAGTACCATGGGTGTGGGCACTAATGAAAAACTGTTTTTT
cdr3_aa: CASTMGVGTNEKLFF

v_call: TRBV6-2/TRBV6-3
d_call: .
j_call: TRBJ1-5
clone_size: .
cdr3_nt: TGTGCCAGCAGCGGTAGAGATAGCAATCAGCCCCAGCATTTT
cdr3_aa: CASSGRDSNQPQHF

v_call: TRBV13
d_call: .
j_call: TRBJ2-2
clone_size: .
cdr3_nt: TGTGCCAGCAGCTCCACGACTTGGAACACCGGGGAGCTGTTTTTT
cdr3_aa: CASSSTTWNTGELFF

v_call: TRBV7-9
d_call: TRBD1
j_call: TRBJ1-4
clone_size: once
cdr3_nt: TGTGCCAGCAGGGTAGGGACAGGGGATGAAAAACTGTTTTTT
cdr3_aa: CASRVGTGDEKLFF

v_call: TRBV3-1/TRBV3-2
d_call: .
j_call: TRBJ1-5
clone_size: .
cdr3_nt: TGTGCCAGCAGTCACAGAACCAATCAGCCCCAGCATTTT
cdr3_aa: CASSHRTNQPQHF

v_call: TRBV4-1
d_call: TRBD1
j_call: TRBJ1-5
clone_size: .
cdr3_nt: TGCGCCAGCAGCCAGGGGACAGGGAGCAATCAGCCCCAGCATTTT
cdr3_aa: CASSQGTGSNQPQHF

v_call: TRBV4-1
d_call: .
j_call: TRBJ1-1
clone_size: .
cdr3_nt: TGCGCCAGCAGCCAAGATAGGGGGGATGGACAGTTCGGGAACACTGAAGCTTTCTTT
cdr3_aa: CASSQDRGDGQFGNTEAFF

v_call: TRBV3-1/TRBV3-2
d_call: .
j_call: TRBJ1-2
clone_size: .
cdr3_nt: TGTGCCAGCAGCCCCCAGAGGGCAGTTTATGGCTACACCTTC
cdr3_aa: CASSPQRAVYGYTF

v_call: TRBV18
d_call: TRBD1
j_call: TRBJ2-7
clone_size: once
cdr3_nt: TGTGCCAGCTCACCGGGGACAGGGGGGGGCGAGCAGTACTTC
cdr3_aa: CASSPGTGGGEQYF

v_call: TRBV19
d_call: TRBD1
j_call: TRBJ1-1
clone_size: .
cdr3_nt: TGTGCCAGTAGTATAGATGTGGGACAGGGCGGCACTGAAGCTTTCTTT
cdr3_aa: CASSIDVGQGGTEAFF

v_call: TRBV7-2
d_call: .
j_call: TRBJ1-1
clone_size: .
cdr3_nt: TGTGCCAGCAGCTTAGCAGGTACGGGTACTGAAGCTTTCTTT
cdr3_aa: CASSLAGTGTEAFF

v_call: TRBV5-1
d_call: .
j_call: TRBJ1-3
clone_size: .
cdr3_nt: TGCGCCAGCAGCCTTTCGGCAAGTGGAAACACCATATATTTT
cdr3_aa: CASSLSASGNTIYF

v_call: TRBV7-2
d_call: TRBD1
j_call: TRBJ1-2
clone_size: .
cdr3_nt: TGTGCCAGCACCAGACAGGGGGCGGGCTACACCTTC
cdr3_aa: CASTRQGAGYTF

v_call: TRBV11-2
d_call: TRBD1
j_call: TRBJ2-7
clone_size: .
cdr3_nt: TGTGCCAGCAGCACGCGACCTACAGGGGCACCCTCCTACGAGCAGTACTTC
cdr3_aa: CASSTRPTGAPSYEQYF

v_call: TRBV12-3/TRBV12-4
d_call: .
j_call: TRBJ1-5
clone_size: .
cdr3_nt: TGTGCCAGCGGGGGTATGGGCAATCAGCCCCAGCATTTT
cdr3_aa: CASGGMGNQPQHF

v_call: TRBV3-1/TRBV3-2
d_call: TRBD1
j_call: TRBJ1-2
clone_size: .
cdr3_nt: TGTGCCAGCAGCCAAGACCGGGACAGGGTCTATGGCTACACCTTC
cdr3_aa: CASSQDRDRVYGYTF

v_call: TRBV27
d_call: TRBD1
j_call: TRBJ2-7
clone_size: once
cdr3_nt: TGTGCCAGCGGATCAGACAGGGAAGCCTACGAGCAGTACTTC
cdr3_aa: CASGSDREAYEQYF

v_call: TRBV7-2
d_call: .
j_call: TRBJ2-2
clone_size: .
cdr3_nt: TGTGCCAGCAGCTCGTACACCGGGGAGCTGTTTTTT
cdr3_aa: CASSSYTGELFF

v_call: TRBV7-9
d_call: .
j_call: TRBJ1-5
clone_size: .
cdr3_nt: TGTGCCAGCAGCGAAGGGGCTTATAGCAATCAGCCCCAGCATTTT
cdr3_aa: CASSEGAYSNQPQHF

v_call: TRBV29-1
d_call: .
j_call: TRBJ1-1
clone_size: .
cdr3_nt: TGCAGCGTTGAAGCAGGGGAGGTGAACACTGAAGCTTTCTTT
cdr3_aa: CSVEAGEVNTEAFF

v_call: TRBV6-1
d_call: .
j_call: TRBJ2-7
clone_size: .
cdr3_nt: TGTGCCAGCAGTGAAGAGGTAGTAAAGGGAACCTACGAGCAGTACTTC
cdr3_aa: CASSEEVVKGTYEQYF

v_call: TRBV6-5
d_call: TRBD1
j_call: TRBJ2-3
clone_size: .
cdr3_nt: TGTGCCAGCAGCGGGACAGGGGGAAAACTCCATACGCAGTATTTT
cdr3_aa: CASSGTGGKLHTQYF

v_call: TRBV19
d_call: .
j_call: TRBJ2-7
clone_size: .
cdr3_nt: TGTGCCAGTAGTCCTGAGGGGGGACATCACTACGAGCAGTACTTC
cdr3_aa: CASSPEGGHHYEQYF

v_call: TRBV9
d_call: .
j_call: TRBJ1-2
clone_size: once
cdr3_nt: TGTGCCAGCAGCGTAGTAGGCTCTTGGGGTGGCTACACCTTC
cdr3_aa: CASSVVGSWGGYTF

v_call: TRBV10-3
d_call: TRBD1
j_call: TRBJ1-2
clone_size: .
cdr3_nt: TGTGCCATCAGTGAGTCACGGGACAGGGGGACAGATGGCTACACCTTC
cdr3_aa: CAISESRDRGTDGYTF

v_call: TRBV19
d_call: .
j_call: TRBJ2-3
clone_size: .
cdr3_nt: TGTGCCAGTAGCCCAGGCCCCGGACTCGCAACAGATACGCAGTATTTT
cdr3_aa: CASSPGPGLATDTQYF

v_call: TRBV5-1
d_call: TRBD1
j_call: TRBJ1-2
clone_size: .
cdr3_nt: TGCGCCAGCAGCGTGACAGGGGTAGGCTACACCTTC
cdr3_aa: CASSVTGVGYTF